The 10 T cell receptor beta chains below come from one sample, sequenced in a study of cytomegalovirus exposure and HLA in healthy donors. Repertoires were generated with immunoSEQ multiplex PCR, while TCRdb's copy carries only in-frame clones and drops some. The sample includes under 200,000 clones, 89% of them seen just once. The sample comprised PBMCs. The receptor set was obtained from a man between 18 and 29 years old in good health and CMV-seropositive.

On this clone itself: Other DNA sequences within the sample encode an identical CDR3. The chain uses TRBV5-1 and TRBJ1-2; possibly TRBD1 for D (5 bases). Germline CDR1 reads SGHRS; CDR2 reads YFSETQ. The V end lost 0 bases, the J end lost 3 bases, and 6 bases lay between the germline ends. The CDR3 is made up of 13 amino acids. The CDR3, as DNA: TGCGCCAGCAGCTTGGGGGGGGACTATGGCTACACCTTC. Protein: CASSLGGDYGYTF.

The CDR3 sequence is CASSFFRTGNEQYF. CDR3 DNA sequence: TGCGCCAGCAGCTTTTTCCGCACAGGCAACGAGCAGTACTTC. This rearrangement joins TRBV5-1 to TRBJ2-7, with D tentatively TRBD1 (5 bases). Germline V gene sequence: CDR1 SGHRS, CDR2 YFSETQ. The CDR3 has 14 residues. V was cut by 2 bases and J by 5 bases, with 14 bases left in between. Complete variable domain (other parts from reference TRBV5-1 and TRBJ2-7): KAGVTQTPRYLIKTRGQQVTLSCSPISGHRSVSWYQQTPGQGLQFLFEYFSETQRNKGNFPGRFSGRQFSNSRSEMNVSTLELGDSALYLCASSFFRTGNEQYFGPGTRLTVT.

The V call is TRBV11-2, the J call TRBJ2-7; 12 nucleotides align to TRBD2. Germline CDR1 SGHAT, CDR2 FQNNGV. The CDR3 is made up of 17 amino acids. V shed 3 bases, J shed 7 bases, and the junction held 13 bases outside the gene matches. The CDR3 sequence is CASSFRYEGLAGLEQYF. The CDR3 DNA sequence: TGTGCCAGCAGCTTTCGCTACGAAGGACTAGCGGGACTGGAGCAGTACTTC.

V gene TRBV5-1 combines with J gene TRBJ2-1, with TRBD2 identical over 9 bases. With V trimmed by 0 bases and J by 5 bases, 6 bases remained unmatched. The CDR3 sequence is 16 residues long. In germline, CDR1 is SGHRS, CDR2 YFSETQ. This chain's CDR3 is CASSLALSGSHNEQFF. The DNA for the CDR3 is TGCGCCAGCAGCTTGGCCCTTAGCGGGAGCCACAATGAGCAGTTCTTC.

This chain links TRBV7-9 with TRBJ2-7; possibly TRBD1 for D (6 bases). The germline V gene encodes CDR1 SEHNR and CDR2 FQNEAQ (reference sequence). Trimming cost V 5 bases and J 6 bases, with 17 bases left between them. The CDR3 is 14 residues long. CDR3 bases: TGTGCCAGCAGCCCGACAGGAAACCCGTTCGAGCAGTACTTC. Its protein is CASSPTGNPFEQYF.

The rearrangement joins TRBV19 to TRBJ1-5, with D possibly TRBD1 on 5 matching bases. V lost 5 bases to trimming and J lost 0 bases, with 8 bases between them. CDR3 length: 14 amino acids. In germline, CDR1 is LNHDA, CDR2 SQIVND (reference sequence). In DNA, the CDR3 is TGTGCCAGTAGTTGGGACTATAGCAATCAGCCCCAGCATTTT. Amino acid sequence: CASSWDYSNQPQHF. Looking up the rest from reference TRBV19 and TRBJ1-5 gives the full variable domain: DGGITQSPKYLFRKEGQNVTLSCEQNLNHDAMYWYRQDPGQGLRLIYYSQIVNDFQKGDIAEGYSVSREKKESFPLTVTSAQKNPTAFYLCASSWDYSNQPQHFGDGTRLSIL.

The gene calls are TRBV10-3 and TRBJ2-5, with D tentatively TRBD1 (6 bases). Trimming shortened V by 9 bases and J by 2 bases, and 13 bases separated the two germline ends. This CDR3 spans 13 amino acids. The germline V gene encodes CDR1 ENHRY and CDR2 SYGVKD. The CDR3 sequence: CAIRDMGQETQYF. The CDR3 nucleotides are TGTGCCATTAGGGACATGGGGCAAGAGACCCAGTACTTC.

This sequence joins TRBV20-1 and TRBJ2-1; no clear D. The CDR3 runs to 11 residues. V was trimmed by 6 bases and J by 9 bases, leaving 12 bases between them. From germline, CDR1 is DFQATT and CDR2 SNEGSKA (reference sequence). The CDR3 coding sequence is TGCAGTGCCCTCGGGTCGGTTGAGCAGTTCTTC. Its protein is CSALGSVEQFF.

The chain combines TRBV28 with TRBJ2-2; no definite D call. V was clipped by 6 bases and J by 5 bases, with 10 bases between them. The CDR3 has 13 residues. Germline loops: CDR1 MDHEN, CDR2 SYDVKM. The CDR3 bases are TGTGCCAGCAGCCCCTTTATGACCGGGGAGCTGTTTTTT. This sequence encodes CASSPFMTGELFF.

J is TRBJ2-3 and V is TRBV9; the D gene is possibly TRBD2 (6 bases). Trimming cost V 8 bases and J 4 bases, with 14 bases left between them. Per germline, CDR1 SGDLS and CDR2 YYNGEE. The length of the CDR3 is 13 residues. The CDR3: CASTSGSPDTQYF. CDR3 sequence (DNA): TGTGCCAGTACATCCGGGAGTCCAGATACGCAGTATTTT.